Listed here are 25 T cell receptor beta chains from one sample, sequenced in a study of T-cell memory formation after mild COVID-19. TCRdb independently ran MiXCR on the 5' RACE reads; one entry per CDR3 protein. This repertoire shows more than 120,000 distinct CDR3 sequences, approximately 5.7% found once; its top ten account for around 2%. Sequencing was done on a sample of PBMCs or a T cell subset sorted from them (not recorded which). These receptors originate from an adult woman who had mild COVID-19 (a few samples of this study predate the infection). Cell type and time point are not known.

In this sample, this clonotype turned up a few times. J is TRBJ2-7 and V is TRBV5-5; no clear D. With 0 bases removed from V and 5 bases from J, the gap between germline ends came to 12 bases. Germline V gene data show CDR1 as SGHKS and CDR2 as YYEKEE (reference sequence). The CDR3 is made up of 14 amino acids. For the CDR3, the DNA is TGTGCCAGCAGCTTGGGCGGACCGGCCCACGAGCAGTACTTC. Protein sequence: CASSLGGPAHEQYF.

This clonotype was detected a few times. V gene TRBV3-1 combines with J gene TRBJ2-1; D may be TRBD2 (6 bases). This CDR3 spans 15 amino acids. Germline V gives CDR1 LGHDT, CDR2 YNNKEL (reference sequence). The germline V and J ends were trimmed by 4 bases and 6 bases, with 16 bases remaining between them. CDR3 sequence reads: CASSLRSGVPNEQFF. The DNA of the CDR3 is TGTGCCAGCAGCCTCCGTAGCGGCGTCCCCAATGAGCAGTTCTTC.

The genes are TRBV6-5 and TRBJ2-1, with D uncertain. This CDR3 region has 15 residues. Germline CDR1 and CDR2: MNHEY and SVGAGI. V was pared by 0 bases and J by 3 bases, with 9 bases between. In nucleotides, the CDR3 is TGTGCCAGCAGTTACTCGGGTCATTTCTACAATGAGCAGTTCTTC. Amino acids: CASSYSGHFYNEQFF.

The gene calls are TRBV4-1 and TRBJ1-4; D not certain. Germline values: CDR1 MGHRA, CDR2 YSYEKL. Trimming took off 4 bases at V and 0 bases at J, with 15 bases between the two ends. The CDR3 totals 17 residues. CDR3 coding DNA: TGCGCCAGCAGCCCAAGGGTGAAGGGTGCAACTAATGAAAAACTGTTTTTT. It specifies CASSPRVKGATNEKLFF.

This chain uses TRBV21-1 with TRBJ2-7; TRBD1 reflects the table's D call only, with no check against the DNA. TRBV21-1 is marked as a pseudogene. The CDR3 contains 16 residues. CDR3 amino acids: CASSKRRTVSSYEQYF. The CDR3 DNA reads TGTGCCAGCAGCAAAAGGAGGACAGTCAGCTCCTACGAGCAGTACTTC.

The sample holds many counts of this clonotype. The chain uses TRBV7-3 and TRBJ1-1, with D possibly matching TRBD1 (5 bases). V was trimmed by 5 bases and J by 8 bases, leaving 15 bases between them. This CDR3 has 13 residues. CDR1 is SGHTA, CDR2 FQGTGA, per germline. The CDR3 region is CASSNMGLQEAFF. CDR3 in DNA: TGTGCCAGCAGCAACATGGGACTGCAGGAAGCTTTCTTT.

This clonotype was recorded at least ten times. The chain couples TRBV6-6 to TRBJ2-2; D is uncertain. Looked up from germline, CDR1 is MNHNY and CDR2 is SVGAGI (reference sequence). Trimming removed 2 bases at V and 7 bases at J, with 5 bases between. The CDR3 covers 12 residues. The CDR3 is CASSYEIGELFF. The CDR3 nucleotides read TGTGCCAGCAGTTACGAGATCGGGGAGCTGTTTTTT.

This clonotype was picked up many times. The V gene is TRBV20-1, the J gene TRBJ1-5, with 9 bases that match TRBD1. The CDR3 loop spans 14 amino acids. Germline CDR1 is DFQATT and CDR2 is SNEGSKA (reference sequence). V was clipped by 2 bases and J by 4 bases; unmatched bases: 3. CDR3 amino acids: CSARRTGANQPQHF. CDR3 in DNA: TGCAGTGCTAGAAGGACAGGGGCAAATCAGCCCCAGCATTTT.

The J gene is TRBJ1-3, the V gene TRBV6-5, with TRBD1 matching over 9 bases. Germline V gene lookup returns CDR1 MNHEY and CDR2 SVGAGI. V gave up 3 bases and J gave up 6 bases; unmatched junction bases: 6. This CDR3 has 15 residues. CDR3 nucleotides: TGTGCCAGCAGTTATGCGGGACAGGGAAAAAACACCATATATTTT. It yields the protein CASSYAGQGKNTIYF.

This clonotype has ten or more counts. The chain has TRBV12-3 or TRBV12-4 and TRBJ1-1, with D uncertain. CDR3 length: 11 amino acids. Trimming stripped 6 bases from V and 9 bases from J, with 11 bases between. The CDR3 region is CASSPAVKAFF. Here the CDR3 DNA reads TGTGCCAGCAGCCCCGCAGTTAAAGCTTTCTTT.

This chain links TRBV12-3 or TRBV12-4 with TRBJ2-7; 9 bases match TRBD2. This CDR3 spans 15 amino acids. The J segment lost 6 bases and the V segment lost 5 bases, leaving 11 bases of the junction unmatched. The CDR3 DNA reads TGTGCCAGCAGTCCTCAGACTAGCGGTACCCGCGAGCAGTACTTC. The encoded protein is CASSPQTSGTREQYF.

The sample holds many counts of this clonotype. V usage is TRBV11-2 and J usage is TRBJ1-6; 7 positions agree with TRBD1. The germline V gene has CDR1 SGHAT and CDR2 FQNNGV. V lost 1 base, J lost 6 bases, and 3 bases stayed unmatched. The CDR3 runs 15 residues. CDR3 residues: CASSLGQGRNSPLHF. The DNA of the CDR3 is TGTGCCAGCAGCTTAGGACAGGGACGTAATTCACCCCTCCACTTT.

This chain uses TRBV5-1 with TRBJ1-2, with 12 bases matching TRBD1. This CDR3 is 16 amino acids long. The V segment lost 2 bases and the J segment 4 bases; nucleotides outside the gene matches: 6. The V gene's germline CDR1 is SGHRS and CDR2 YFSETQ. The CDR3 coding sequence is TGCGCCAGCAGCTTTGTTTCGGGACAGGGGGCCTATGGCTACACCTTC. Encoded protein: CASSFVSGQGAYGYTF.

This clonotype was detected a few times. The V call is TRBV5-6, the J call TRBJ2-1, with 7 bases matching TRBD2. The CDR3 sequence is 15 residues long. With V trimmed by 2 bases and J by 3 bases, 5 bases remained unmatched. Germline CDR1 is SGHDT and CDR2 is YYEEEE. The chain's CDR3 is CASSFTSGNYNEQFF. The CDR3 DNA follows: TGTGCCAGCAGCTTTACCAGCGGGAACTACAATGAGCAGTTCTTC.

In this sample, this clonotype turned up a few times. The gene calls are TRBV27 and TRBJ1-1; the D gene is possibly TRBD1 (5 bases). The germline V and J ends were trimmed by 8 bases and 3 bases, with 16 bases remaining between them. Germline loops: CDR1 MNHEY, CDR2 SMNVEV (reference sequence). This CDR3 comprises 14 residues. The CDR3 sequence: CASALAGWDTEAFF. The CDR3 DNA sequence: TGTGCCAGCGCCCTGGCAGGGTGGGACACTGAAGCTTTCTTT.

This clonotype was seen only a few times. The J gene is TRBJ1-2, the V gene TRBV6-5; D gene ambiguous. Germline lookup yields CDR1 MNHEY and CDR2 SVGAGI. V lost 4 bases to trimming and J lost 2 bases, with 8 bases between them. This CDR3 contains 13 residues. The CDR3 DNA follows: TGTGCCAGCAGTTTACAACTGAACTATGGCTACACCTTC. Translated: CASSLQLNYGYTF.

This chain uses TRBV5-1 with TRBJ1-1, with unresolved D. V gave up 0 bases and J gave up 0 bases, with 9 bases separating them. The CDR3 runs to 15 residues. Per the germline V gene, CDR1 is SGHRS and CDR2 is YFSETQ. CDR3 residues: CASSLGGVLNTEAFF. The CDR3 DNA follows: TGCGCCAGCAGCTTGGGAGGTGTTTTGAACACTGAAGCTTTCTTT. The full variable domain, completed using reference TRBV5-1 and TRBJ1-1, is KAGVTQTPRYLIKTRGQQVTLSCSPISGHRSVSWYQQTPGQGLQFLFEYFSETQRNKGNFPGRFSGRQFSNSRSEMNVSTLELGDSALYLCASSLGGVLNTEAFFGQGTRLTVV.

This clonotype appeared many times. The CDR3 nucleotides read TGTGCCACCAGTTTCGCGCCGGGAGATACGCAGTATTTT. Translated: CATSFAPGDTQYF. The rearrangement uses TRBV24-1 and TRBJ2-3; D ambiguous. Germline V gene sequence: CDR1 KGHDR, CDR2 SFDVKD. The CDR3 extends over 13 amino acids. The V end was cut by 6 bases, the J end by 5 bases, with 11 bases between.

The CDR3 DNA reads TGTGCCAGCAGCTTAGATTATGAGATACTAGGAACCGGGGAGCTGTTTTTT. Translation gives CASSLDYEILGTGELFF. The gene calls are TRBV11-3 and TRBJ2-2, with D perhaps matching TRBD2 (5 bases). The CDR3 has 17 residues. In germline, CDR1 is SGHNT, CDR2 YENEEA. The V gene lost 0 bases and the J gene lost 5 bases, with 16 bases spanning the gap.

This clonotype appeared a few times. The chain employs TRBV29-1 and TRBJ1-2, with 7 bases identical to TRBD1. The CDR3 runs 13 residues. V dropped 7 bases and J dropped 4; count of bases not matched to a gene: 9. CDR1 is SQVTM, CDR2 ANQGSEA, per germline. In nucleotides, the CDR3 is TGCAGCGGACTGATAGGGGGCAGCTATGGCTACACCTTC. It codes for CSGLIGGSYGYTF.

This clonotype was picked up a small number of times. The chain is built from TRBV6-1 and TRBJ1-2; D is perhaps TRBD1 (5 bases). Trimming cost V 1 base and J 4 bases, with 10 bases left between them. Germline V CDR1 and CDR2: MNHNS, SASEGT. The CDR3 consists of 14 residues. CDR3 amino acids: CASSEEGPRYGYTF. In nucleotides, the CDR3 is TGTGCCAGCAGTGAAGAGGGGCCCCGCTATGGCTACACCTTC.

This clonotype was counted a few times. The rearrangement uses TRBV7-9 and TRBJ2-7; perhaps TRBD2 as D (5 bases). CDR3 length: 14 amino acids. Germline loops: CDR1 SEHNR, CDR2 FQNEAQ (reference sequence). V was shortened by 1 base and J by 3 bases, with 10 bases between the two germline ends. This CDR3 reads CASSLGGSNYEQYF. In DNA, the CDR3 is TGTGCCAGCAGCTTAGGAGGGTCTAACTACGAGCAGTACTTC. Full variable domain (outside the CDR3, taken from reference TRBV7-9 and TRBJ2-7): DTGVSQNPRHKITKRGQNVTFRCDPISEHNRLYWYRQTLGQGPEFLTYFQNEAQLEKSRLLSDRFSAERPKGSFSTLEIQRTEQGDSAMYLCASSLGGSNYEQYFGPGTRLTVT.

This clonotype was detected ten times or more. V is TRBV5-1 and J is TRBJ1-5; 7 nucleotides match TRBD1. The germline CDR1 and CDR2 sequences are SGHRS and YFSETQ. After removal of 0 bases from V and 2 bases from J, the junction contained 8 bases not matched to a gene. This CDR3 contains 17 residues. DNA for the CDR3: TGCGCCAGCAGCTTGGGAGAGGGGGCCTCCGGCAATCAGCCCCAGCATTTT. Its translation: CASSLGEGASGNQPQHF.

This clonotype was seen many times. The chain employs TRBV6-2 or TRBV6-3 and TRBJ2-5, with no clear D. Trimming shortened V by 6 bases and J by 1 base, and 3 bases separated the two germline ends. This CDR3 comprises 11 residues. Germline CDR1 MNHEY, CDR2 SVGEGT. The CDR3 DNA is TGTGCCAGCAGCCCCCAAGAGACCCAGTACTTC. This encodes CASSPQETQYF.

This clonotype was picked up many times. The chain combines TRBV6-5 with TRBJ1-5; tentative D call: TRBD1 (5 bases). Between the trimmed V and J ends, which lost 5 bases and 1 base, there was a span of 9 bases. Per germline, CDR1 MNHEY and CDR2 SVGAGI. The CDR3 loop spans 14 amino acids. CDR3: CASSQGRSNQPQHF. The CDR3 coding sequence is TGTGCCAGCAGTCAGGGACGGAGCAATCAGCCCCAGCATTTT.